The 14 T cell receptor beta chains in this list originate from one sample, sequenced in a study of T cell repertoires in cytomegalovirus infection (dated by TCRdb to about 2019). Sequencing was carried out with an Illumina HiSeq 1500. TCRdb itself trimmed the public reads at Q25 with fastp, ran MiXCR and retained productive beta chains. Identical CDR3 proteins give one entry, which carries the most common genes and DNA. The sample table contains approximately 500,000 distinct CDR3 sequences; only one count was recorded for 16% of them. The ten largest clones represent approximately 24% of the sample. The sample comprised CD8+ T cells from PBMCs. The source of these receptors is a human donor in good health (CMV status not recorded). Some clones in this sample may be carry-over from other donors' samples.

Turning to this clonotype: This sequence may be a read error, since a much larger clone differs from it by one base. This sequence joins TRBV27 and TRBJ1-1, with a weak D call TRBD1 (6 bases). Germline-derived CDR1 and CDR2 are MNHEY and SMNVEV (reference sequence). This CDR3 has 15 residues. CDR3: CASSWGGQGNSEAFF. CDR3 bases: TGTGCCAGCAGTTGGGGGGGTCAGGGGAACTCTGAAGCTTTCTTT.

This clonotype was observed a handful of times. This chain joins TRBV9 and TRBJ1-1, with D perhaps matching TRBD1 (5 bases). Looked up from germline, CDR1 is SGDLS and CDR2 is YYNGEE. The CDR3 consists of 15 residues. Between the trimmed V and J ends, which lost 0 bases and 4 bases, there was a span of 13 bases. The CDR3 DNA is TGTGCCAGCAGCGTAGGGGTGAAGGGACGCACTGAAGCTTTCTTT. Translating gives CASSVGVKGRTEAFF.

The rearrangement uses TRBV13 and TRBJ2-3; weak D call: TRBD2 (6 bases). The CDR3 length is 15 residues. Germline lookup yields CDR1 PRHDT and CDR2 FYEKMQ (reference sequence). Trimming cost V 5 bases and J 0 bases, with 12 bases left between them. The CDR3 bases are TGTGCCAGCAGCCCAATGGGACTTAGCACAGATACGCAGTATTTT. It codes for CASSPMGLSTDTQYF.

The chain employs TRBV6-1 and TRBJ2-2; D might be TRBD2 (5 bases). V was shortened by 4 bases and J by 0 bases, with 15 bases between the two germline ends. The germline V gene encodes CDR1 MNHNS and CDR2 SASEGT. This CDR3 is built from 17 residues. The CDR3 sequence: CASSGPGIITNTGELFF. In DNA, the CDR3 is TGTGCCAGCAGTGGACCGGGGATTATTACGAACACCGGGGAGCTGTTTTTT.

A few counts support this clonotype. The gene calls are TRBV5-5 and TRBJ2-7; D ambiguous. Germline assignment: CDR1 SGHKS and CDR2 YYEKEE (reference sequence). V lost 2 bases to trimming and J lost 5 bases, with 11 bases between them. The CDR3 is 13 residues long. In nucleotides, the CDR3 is TGTGCCAGCAGCTTTACCGCCCCTGACGAGCAGTACTTC. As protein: CASSFTAPDEQYF.

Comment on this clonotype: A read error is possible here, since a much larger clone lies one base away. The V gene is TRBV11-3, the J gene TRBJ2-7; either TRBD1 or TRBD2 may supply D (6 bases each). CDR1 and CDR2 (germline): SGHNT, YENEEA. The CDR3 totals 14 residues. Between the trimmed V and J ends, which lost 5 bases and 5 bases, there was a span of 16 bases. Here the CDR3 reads CASSPRRGADEQYF. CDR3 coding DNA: TGTGCCAGCAGCCCAAGAAGGGGGGCCGACGAGCAGTACTTC.

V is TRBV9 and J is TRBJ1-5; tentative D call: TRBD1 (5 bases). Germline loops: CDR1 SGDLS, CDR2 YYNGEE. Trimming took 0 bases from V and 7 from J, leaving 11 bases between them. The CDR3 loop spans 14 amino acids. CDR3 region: CASSVGGGKQPQHF. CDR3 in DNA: TGTGCCAGCAGCGTAGGGGGGGGGAAGCAGCCCCAGCATTTT.

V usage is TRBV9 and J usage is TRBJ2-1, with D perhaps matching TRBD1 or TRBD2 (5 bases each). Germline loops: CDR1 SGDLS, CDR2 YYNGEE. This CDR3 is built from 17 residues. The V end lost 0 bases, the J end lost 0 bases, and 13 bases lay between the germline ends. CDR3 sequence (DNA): TGTGCCAGCAGCGTAGCTCCGAGGGGCAGCTCCTACAATGAGCAGTTCTTC. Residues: CASSVAPRGSSYNEQFF.

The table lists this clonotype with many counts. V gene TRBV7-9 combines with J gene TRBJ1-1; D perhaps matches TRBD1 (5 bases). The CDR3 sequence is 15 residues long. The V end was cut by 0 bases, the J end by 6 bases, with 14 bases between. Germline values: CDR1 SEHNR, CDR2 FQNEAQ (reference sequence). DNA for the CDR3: TGTGCCAGCAGCTTAGCGCGGGGGGGTCATCCTGAAGCTTTCTTT. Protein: CASSLARGGHPEAFF.

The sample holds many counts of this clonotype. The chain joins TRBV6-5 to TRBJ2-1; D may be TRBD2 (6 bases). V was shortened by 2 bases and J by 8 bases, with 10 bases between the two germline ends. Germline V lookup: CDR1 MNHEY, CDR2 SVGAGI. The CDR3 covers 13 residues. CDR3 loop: CASSYITSHEQFF. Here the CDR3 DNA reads TGTGCCAGCAGTTACATAACTAGCCATGAGCAGTTCTTC.

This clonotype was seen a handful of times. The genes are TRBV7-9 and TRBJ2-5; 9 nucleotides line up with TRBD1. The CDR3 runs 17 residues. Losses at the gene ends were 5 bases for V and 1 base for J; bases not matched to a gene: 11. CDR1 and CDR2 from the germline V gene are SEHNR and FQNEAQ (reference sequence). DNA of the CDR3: TGTGCCAGCAGCACCTATCCCCGGGACAGGGCCCAAGAGACCCAGTACTTC. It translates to CASSTYPRDRAQETQYF.

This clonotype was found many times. CDR3 sequence: CASSADRDRVTYEQYF. Here the CDR3 DNA reads TGTGCCAGCAGCGCTGACCGGGACAGGGTGACCTACGAGCAGTACTTC. This sequence joins TRBV7-6 and TRBJ2-7; 9 bases agree with TRBD1. J lost 2 bases, V lost 5 bases, and 10 bases had no gene match. The CDR3 has 16 residues. Looked up from germline, CDR1 is SGHVS and CDR2 is FNYEAQ.

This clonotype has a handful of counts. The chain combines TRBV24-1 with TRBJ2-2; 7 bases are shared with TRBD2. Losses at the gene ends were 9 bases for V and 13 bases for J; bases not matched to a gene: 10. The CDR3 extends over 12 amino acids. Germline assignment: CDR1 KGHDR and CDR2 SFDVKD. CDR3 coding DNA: TGTGCCACCGGCCGTAGGGGCGGGAGGCTGTTTTTT. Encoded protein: CATGRRGGRLFF.

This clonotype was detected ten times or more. CDR3: CASTLLEIDTQYF. CDR3 DNA sequence: TGTGCCAGCACCCTGTTGGAGATAGATACGCAGTATTTT. The chain employs TRBV7-2 and TRBJ2-3; D remains unclear. Per germline, CDR1 SGHTA and CDR2 FQGNSA. Deletions cut 7 bases from V and 5 bases from J, with 13 bases between. This CDR3 region has 13 residues.